This T cell receptor beta chain was recovered during a study of T cells in Graves' hyperthyroidism and ophthalmopathy. Study summary: Peripheral blood was secured at the point of initial diagnosis, before any treatment.

Researchers amplified the TCR beta CDR3 regions from RNA transcripts. HTBI primers were the set used in a first-round RT-PCR of the TCR CDR3. MiXCR, applied by TCRdb to the multiplex PCR reads, yields one record per CDR3 protein. The sample consists of 450,000 to 650,000 distinct CDR3 sequences, over 15% of them appearing once. The germline CDR1 and CDR2 sequences are LNHDA and SQIVND (reference sequence). This CDR3 has 15 amino acids. Trimming removed 3 bases from V and 5 bases from J, with 11 bases in between. PBMCs were sourced from roughly 9.7 ml fresh peripheral blood. The chain uses TRBV19 and TRBJ1-6; no clear D. Sequenced input: blood. This sequence originates from a woman aged 18 to 35 with Graves' ophthalmopathy. CDR3 residues: CASSIAAWDNSPLHF. For the CDR3, the DNA is TGTGCCAGTAGTATCGCGGCATGGGATAATTCACCCCTCCACTTT.